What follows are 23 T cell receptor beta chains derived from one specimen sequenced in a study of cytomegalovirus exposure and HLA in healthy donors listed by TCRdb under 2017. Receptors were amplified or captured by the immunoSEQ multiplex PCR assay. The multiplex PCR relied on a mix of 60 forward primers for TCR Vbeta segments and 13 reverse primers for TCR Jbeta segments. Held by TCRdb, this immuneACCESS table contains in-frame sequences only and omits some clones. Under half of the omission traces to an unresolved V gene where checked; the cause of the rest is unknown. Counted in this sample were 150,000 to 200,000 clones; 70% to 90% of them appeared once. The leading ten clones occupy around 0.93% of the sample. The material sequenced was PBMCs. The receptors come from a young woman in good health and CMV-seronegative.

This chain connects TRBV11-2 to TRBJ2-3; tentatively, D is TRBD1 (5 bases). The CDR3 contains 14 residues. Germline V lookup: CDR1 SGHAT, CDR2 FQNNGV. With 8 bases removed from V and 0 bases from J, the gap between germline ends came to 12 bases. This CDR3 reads CASLGVGSTDTQYF. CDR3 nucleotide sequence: TGTGCCAGCTTAGGGGTGGGGAGCACAGATACGCAGTATTTT.

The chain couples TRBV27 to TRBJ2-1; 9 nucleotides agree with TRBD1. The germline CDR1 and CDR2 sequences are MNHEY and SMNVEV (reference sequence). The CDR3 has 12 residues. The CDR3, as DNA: TGTACTCAAGGGACAGGGTCCAATGAGCAGTTCTTC. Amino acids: CTQGTGSNEQFF.

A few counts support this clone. This chain's CDR3 is CASRLQGESDTQYF. The DNA of the CDR3 is TGTGCCAGCAGACTCCAGGGGGAATCAGATACGCAGTATTTT. The chain is built from TRBV6-6 and TRBJ2-3; 7 positions match TRBD1. The trim removed 6 bases at V and 4 bases at J, leaving 7 bases unmatched. The CDR3 runs 14 residues. CDR1 and CDR2 (germline): MNHNY, SVGAGI (reference sequence).

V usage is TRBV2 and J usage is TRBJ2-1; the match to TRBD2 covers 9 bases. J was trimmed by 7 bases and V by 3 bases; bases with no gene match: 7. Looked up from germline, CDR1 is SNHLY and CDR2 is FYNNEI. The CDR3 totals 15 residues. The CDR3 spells CASSDLAGPSNEQFF. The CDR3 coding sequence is TGTGCCAGCAGTGATCTAGCGGGACCTTCTAATGAGCAGTTCTTC. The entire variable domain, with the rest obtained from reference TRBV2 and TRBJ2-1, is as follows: EPEVTQTPSHQVTQMGQEVILRCVPISNHLYFYWYRQILGQKVEFLVSFYNNEISEKSEIFDDQFSVERPDGSNFTLKIRSTKLEDSAMYFCASSDLAGPSNEQFFGPGTRLTVL.

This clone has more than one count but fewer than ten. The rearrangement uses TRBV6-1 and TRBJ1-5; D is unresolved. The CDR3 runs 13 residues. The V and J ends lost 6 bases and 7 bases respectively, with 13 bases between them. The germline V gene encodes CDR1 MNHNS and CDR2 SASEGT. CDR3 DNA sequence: TGTGCCAGCAGAGTGACTATCGGCCAGCCCCAGCATTTT. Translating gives CASRVTIGQPQHF.

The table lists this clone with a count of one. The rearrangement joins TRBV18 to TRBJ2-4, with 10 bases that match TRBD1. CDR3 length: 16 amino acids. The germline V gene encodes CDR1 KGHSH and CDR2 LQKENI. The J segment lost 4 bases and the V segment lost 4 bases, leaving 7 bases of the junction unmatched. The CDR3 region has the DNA TGTGCCAGCTCACAAAGGACAGGGGGTGAAAAAAACATTCAGTACTTC. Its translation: CASSQRTGGEKNIQYF.

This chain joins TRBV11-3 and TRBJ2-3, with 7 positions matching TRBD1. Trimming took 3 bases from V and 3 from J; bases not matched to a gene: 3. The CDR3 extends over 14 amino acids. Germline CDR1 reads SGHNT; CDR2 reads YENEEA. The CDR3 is CASSFTGATDTQYF. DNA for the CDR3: TGTGCCAGCAGCTTTACAGGGGCAACAGATACGCAGTATTTT.

CDR3 loop: CASSPGTENEKLFF. In DNA form, the CDR3 reads TGTGCCAGCAGCCCCGGGACTGAGAATGAAAAACTGTTTTTT. V usage is TRBV5-4 and J usage is TRBJ1-4, with a tentative D call TRBD1 (5 bases). CDR3 size: 14 residues. Germline assignment: CDR1 SGHNT and CDR2 YYREEE (reference sequence). Trimming removed 4 bases at V and 5 bases at J, with 12 bases between.

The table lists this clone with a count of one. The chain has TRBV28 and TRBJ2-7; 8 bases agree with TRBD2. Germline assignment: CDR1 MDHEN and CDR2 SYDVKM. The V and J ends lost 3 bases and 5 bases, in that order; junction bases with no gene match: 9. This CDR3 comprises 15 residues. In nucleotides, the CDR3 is TGTGCCAGCAGTTTTGAAAGCGGGAGAGGCGACGAGCAGTACTTC. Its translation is CASSFESGRGDEQYF.

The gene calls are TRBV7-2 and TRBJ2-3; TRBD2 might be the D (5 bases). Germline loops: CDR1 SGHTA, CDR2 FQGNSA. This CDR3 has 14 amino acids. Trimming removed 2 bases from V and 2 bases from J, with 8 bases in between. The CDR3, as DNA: TGTGCCAGCAGCTTACAGCGGTCCACAGATACGCAGTATTTT. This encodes CASSLQRSTDTQYF.

The CDR3 sequence: CAITGSGANVLTF. For the CDR3, the DNA is TGTGCCATCACAGGCTCTGGGGCCAACGTCCTGACTTTC. This rearrangement joins TRBV2 to TRBJ2-6; possibly TRBD1 for D (5 bases). V was clipped by 10 bases and J by 0 bases, with 7 bases between them. CDR3 length: 13 residues. Germline lookup yields CDR1 SNHLY and CDR2 FYNNEI.

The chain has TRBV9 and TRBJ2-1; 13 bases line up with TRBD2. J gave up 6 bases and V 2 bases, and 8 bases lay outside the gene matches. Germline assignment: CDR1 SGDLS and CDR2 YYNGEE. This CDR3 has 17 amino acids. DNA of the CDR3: TGTGCCAGCAGCGTCATCGCCGGGACTAGCGGGACCAATGAGCAGTTCTTC. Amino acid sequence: CASSVIAGTSGTNEQFF.

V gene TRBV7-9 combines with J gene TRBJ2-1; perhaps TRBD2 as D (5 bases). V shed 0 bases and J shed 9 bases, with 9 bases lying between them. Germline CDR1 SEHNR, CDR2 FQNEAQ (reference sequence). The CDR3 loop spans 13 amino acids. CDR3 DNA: TGTGCCAGCAGCTTAGCCGGGGTGGGTGAGCAGTTCTTC. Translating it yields CASSLAGVGEQFF.

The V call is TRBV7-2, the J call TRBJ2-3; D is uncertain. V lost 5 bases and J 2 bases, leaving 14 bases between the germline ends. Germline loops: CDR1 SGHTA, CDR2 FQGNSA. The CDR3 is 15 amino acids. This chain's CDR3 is CASSPRRGPTDTQYF. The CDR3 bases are TGTGCCAGCAGCCCTCGCCGCGGCCCCACAGATACGCAGTATTTT. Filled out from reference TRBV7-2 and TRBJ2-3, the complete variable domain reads GAGVSQSPSNKVTEKGKDVELRCDPISGHTALYWYRQSLGQGLEFLIYFQGNSAPDKSGLPSDRFSAERTGGSVSTLTIQRTQQEDSAVYLCASSPRRGPTDTQYFGPGTRLTVL.

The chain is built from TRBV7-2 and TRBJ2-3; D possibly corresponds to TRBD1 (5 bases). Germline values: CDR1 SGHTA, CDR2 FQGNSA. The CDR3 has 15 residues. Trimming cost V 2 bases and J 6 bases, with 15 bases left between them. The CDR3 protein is CASSLFQGLKDTQYF. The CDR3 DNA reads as TGTGCCAGCAGCTTATTTCAGGGCCTGAAGGATACGCAGTATTTT.

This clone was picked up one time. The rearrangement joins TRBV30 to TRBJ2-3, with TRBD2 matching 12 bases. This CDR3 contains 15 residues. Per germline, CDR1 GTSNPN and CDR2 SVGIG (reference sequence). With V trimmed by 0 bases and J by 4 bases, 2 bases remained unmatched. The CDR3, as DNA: TGTGCCTGGAGTGTAGCTAGCGGGAGGGCAGATACGCAGTATTTT. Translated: CAWSVASGRADTQYF.

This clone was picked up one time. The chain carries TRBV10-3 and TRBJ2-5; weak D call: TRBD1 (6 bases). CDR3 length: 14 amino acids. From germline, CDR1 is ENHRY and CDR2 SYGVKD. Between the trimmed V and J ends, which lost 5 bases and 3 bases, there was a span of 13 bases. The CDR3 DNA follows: TGTGCCATCAGTCGACAGGCGAATAAAGAGACCCAGTACTTC. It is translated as CAISRQANKETQYF.

The CDR3 protein is CASSIAGTSTDTQYF. Here the CDR3 DNA reads TGTGCCAGCAGCATAGCGGGGACGTCCACAGATACGCAGTATTTT. The chain uses TRBV6-1 and TRBJ2-3, with TRBD2 matching over 8 bases. This CDR3 comprises 15 residues. Germline V CDR1 and CDR2: MNHNS, SASEGT. The junction had 7 bases not matched to a gene; V was cut back by 6 bases and J by 2 bases.

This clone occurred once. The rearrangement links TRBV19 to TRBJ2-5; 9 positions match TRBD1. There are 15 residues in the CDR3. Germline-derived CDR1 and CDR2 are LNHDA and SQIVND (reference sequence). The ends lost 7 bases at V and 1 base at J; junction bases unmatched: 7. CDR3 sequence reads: CASTLQGAPQETQYF. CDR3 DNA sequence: TGTGCCAGTACTCTACAGGGGGCTCCCCAAGAGACCCAGTACTTC.

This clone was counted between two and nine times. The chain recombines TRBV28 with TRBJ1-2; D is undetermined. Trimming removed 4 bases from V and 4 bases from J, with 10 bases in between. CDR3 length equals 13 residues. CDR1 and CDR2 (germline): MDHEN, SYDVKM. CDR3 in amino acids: CASSSTELYGYTF. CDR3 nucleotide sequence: TGTGCCAGCAGTTCGACGGAGCTCTATGGCTACACCTTC.

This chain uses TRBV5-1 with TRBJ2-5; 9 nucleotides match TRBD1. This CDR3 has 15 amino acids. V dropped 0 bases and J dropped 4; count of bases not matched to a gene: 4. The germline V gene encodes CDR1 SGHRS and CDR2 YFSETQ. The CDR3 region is CASSLAVGQGETQYF. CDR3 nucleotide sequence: TGCGCCAGCAGCTTGGCCGTGGGACAGGGAGAGACCCAGTACTTC.

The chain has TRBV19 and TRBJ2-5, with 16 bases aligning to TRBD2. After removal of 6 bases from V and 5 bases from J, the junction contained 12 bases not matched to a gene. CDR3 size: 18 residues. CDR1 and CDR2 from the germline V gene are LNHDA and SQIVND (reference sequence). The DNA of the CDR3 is TGTGCCAGTAGGCCTGCGGGACTAGCGGGAGGGGCGGGGGAGACCCAGTACTTC. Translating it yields CASRPAGLAGGAGETQYF.

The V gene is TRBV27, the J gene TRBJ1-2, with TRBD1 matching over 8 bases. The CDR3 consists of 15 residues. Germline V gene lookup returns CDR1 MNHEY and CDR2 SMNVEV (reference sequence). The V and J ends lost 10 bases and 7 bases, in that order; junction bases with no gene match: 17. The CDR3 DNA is TGTGCCACCCAAAATTTTGAGGACAGGGAGGCTGGCTACACCTTC. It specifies CATQNFEDREAGYTF.